One sample yielded the 4 T cell receptor beta chains listed below, sequenced in a study of Graves' ophthalmopathy and Graves' hyperthyroidism. CDR3 regions of TCR beta were amplified from RNA transcripts. Scientists carried out first-round RT-PCR using HTBI primers and then a second-round multiplex PCR. In TCRdb, the multiplex PCR reads were re-called with MiXCR into one record per CDR3 protein. The repertoire holds roughly 160,000 distinct CDR3 sequences, with about two fifths as singletons. What was sequenced was peripheral blood. All receptors come from a man aged 30 to 39 with Graves' ophthalmopathy.

Many counts were recorded for this clonotype. The gene calls are TRBV4-1 and TRBJ2-7; D may match TRBD1 or TRBD2 (5 bases each). Germline V gene data show CDR1 as MGHRA and CDR2 as YSYEKL. The CDR3 covers 14 residues. The V end lost 2 bases, the J end lost 2 bases, and 10 bases lay between the germline ends. Here the CDR3 reads CASSQTGPPYEQYF. CDR3 DNA: TGCGCCAGCAGCCAAACGGGGCCTCCCTACGAGCAGTACTTC.

V and J are TRBV6-2 or TRBV6-3 and TRBJ1-1; the D is unclear. The CDR3 has 16 amino acids. The germline V gene encodes CDR1 MNHEY and CDR2 SVGEGT. Between the trimmed V and J ends, which lost 5 bases and 3 bases, there was a span of 19 bases. The CDR3 loop reads CASSPFPWSTDTEAFF. CDR3 in DNA: TGTGCCAGCAGTCCCTTCCCGTGGAGCACGGACACTGAAGCTTTCTTT.

The CDR3 nucleotides read TGCAGTGCCGAGACAGGGGGCTGGCAGCCCCAGCATTTT. This gives the protein CSAETGGWQPQHF. V gene TRBV20-1 combines with J gene TRBJ1-5; TRBD1 matches 10 bases. The CDR3 has 13 amino acids. Germline-derived CDR1 and CDR2 are DFQATT and SNEGSKA (reference sequence). The V and J ends lost 6 bases and 7 bases, in that order; junction bases with no gene match: 6.

There are many counts of this clonotype. This chain joins TRBV9 and TRBJ1-1, with 9 positions matching TRBD1. The CDR3 consists of 17 residues. Germline V gives CDR1 SGDLS, CDR2 YYNGEE. Losses at the gene ends were 0 bases for V and 7 bases for J; bases not matched to a gene: 13. The CDR3 protein is CASSVAVPGQGQGEAFF. In DNA form, the CDR3 reads TGTGCCAGCAGCGTAGCGGTCCCGGGACAGGGACAAGGTGAAGCTTTCTTT.